This entry lists 20 T cell receptor beta chains sequenced from one sample in a study of T cell responses to AZD1222 COVID-19 vaccine. Profiling relied on immunoSEQ multiplex PCR, and the TCRdb table lists in-frame clones only, not all of them. The sample consists of roughly 130,000 clones, about 92% of them appearing once. The sequences come from peripheral blood, collected on day 0 of AZD1222 vaccination. The source is an adult in good health.

This rearrangement joins TRBV20-1 to TRBJ2-5; maybe TRBD2 (5 bases). This CDR3 comprises 12 residues. From germline, CDR1 is DFQATT and CDR2 SNEGSKA (reference sequence). Trimming removed 3 bases from V and 5 bases from J, with 10 bases in between. CDR3 DNA sequence: TGCAGTGCTAGTCGGGGTTTTGAGACCCAGTACTTC. Translated, it gives CSASRGFETQYF.

The J gene is TRBJ2-3, the V gene TRBV7-2, with 9 nucleotides matching TRBD2. The J segment lost 6 bases and the V segment lost 4 bases, leaving 14 bases of the junction unmatched. Germline values: CDR1 SGHTA, CDR2 FQGNSA. The CDR3 is made up of 17 amino acids. The CDR3 here is CASSSPYPGLAADTQYF. In DNA, the CDR3 is TGTGCCAGCAGCTCGCCTTACCCGGGACTAGCAGCGGATACGCAGTATTTT.

The chain carries TRBV4-3 and TRBJ1-4, with 9 nucleotides matching TRBD1. Germline lookup yields CDR1 LGHNA and CDR2 YSLEER. J was trimmed by 5 bases and V by 1 base; bases with no gene match: 5. The CDR3 is 16 residues long. The CDR3 DNA is TGCGCCAGCAGCCAAGTGTGGGACAGGGTAAATGAAAAACTGTTTTTT. Translating it yields CASSQVWDRVNEKLFF.

This chain links TRBV6-5 with TRBJ2-5, with D uncertain. The CDR3 runs to 15 residues. Germline V lookup: CDR1 MNHEY, CDR2 SVGAGI. Trimming pared 4 bases from V and 2 bases from J, leaving 14 bases between. CDR3 loop: CASSLIGPLQETQYF. The CDR3 bases are TGTGCCAGCAGTTTGATAGGGCCACTTCAAGAGACCCAGTACTTC.

The chain recombines TRBV2 with TRBJ1-5; tentative D call: TRBD1 (6 bases). This CDR3 comprises 17 residues. The germline V gene has CDR1 SNHLY and CDR2 FYNNEI. Trimming pared 0 bases from V and 0 bases from J, leaving 12 bases between. The CDR3 DNA follows: TGTGCCAGCAGTGAAGCGACACAGGGTCATAGCAATCAGCCCCAGCATTTT. This gives the protein CASSEATQGHSNQPQHF.

Remarks on this clone: Distinct nucleotide sequences in the sample also encode this CDR3. The chain couples TRBV5-1 to TRBJ1-1; D perhaps matches TRBD1 (5 bases). Germline loops: CDR1 SGHRS, CDR2 YFSETQ. The V gene lost 4 bases and the J gene lost 0 bases, with 10 bases spanning the gap. CDR3 size: 14 residues. The CDR3 protein is CASSRGRVNTEAFF. The CDR3 DNA reads TGCGCCAGCAGCCGTGGCAGGGTGAACACTGAAGCTTTCTTT.

The V call is TRBV7-2, the J call TRBJ2-1; 8 bases line up with TRBD2. This CDR3 contains 17 residues. CDR1 is SGHTA and CDR2 is FQGNSA in the germline V gene. J lost 0 bases, V lost 4 bases, and 8 bases had no gene match. This CDR3 reads CASSSGSGLGSYNEQFF. The CDR3 nucleotides are TGTGCCAGCAGCTCAGGATCGGGACTAGGCTCCTACAATGAGCAGTTCTTC. Together with reference TRBV7-2 and TRBJ2-1, the CDR3 gives the full variable domain: GAGVSQSPSNKVTEKGKDVELRCDPISGHTALYWYRQSLGQGLEFLIYFQGNSAPDKSGLPSDRFSAERTGGSVSTLTIQRTQQEDSAVYLCASSSGSGLGSYNEQFFGPGTRLTVL.

The V gene is TRBV5-4, the J gene TRBJ2-2; 8 bases are a match to TRBD2. This CDR3 region has 15 residues. Looked up from germline, CDR1 is SGHNT and CDR2 is YYREEE (reference sequence). Trimming removed 0 bases from V and 6 bases from J; junction bases left unmatched: 4. The CDR3 region has the DNA TGTGCCAGCAGCTTGGCCGGGGGGGCCGCCGGGGAGCTGTTTTTT. Amino acid sequence: CASSLAGGAAGELFF.

This clone was seen a single time. This chain uses TRBV6-5 with TRBJ2-2; the D gene is possibly TRBD1 (7 bases). This CDR3 contains 14 residues. V was shortened by 8 bases and J by 4 bases, with 14 bases between the two germline ends. CDR1 is MNHEY, CDR2 SVGAGI, per germline. The DNA of the CDR3 is TGTGCCAGCTTGCGGGACAGAATCACCGGGGAGCTGTTTTTT. This translates into CASLRDRITGELFF.

The chain carries TRBV20-1 and TRBJ1-2, with 12 positions matching TRBD1. With 3 bases clipped from V and 8 bases from J, the junction kept 16 bases outside the gene matches. Germline CDR1 and CDR2: DFQATT and SNEGSKA (reference sequence). The CDR3 extends over 17 amino acids. CDR3 in amino acids: CSASVPRRDRGLRGYTF. CDR3 nucleotide sequence: TGCAGTGCTAGTGTCCCCCGCCGGGACAGGGGGCTAAGGGGCTACACCTTC.

V usage is TRBV4-1 and J usage is TRBJ1-1; possibly TRBD1 for D (5 bases). The V end lost 1 base, the J end lost 6 bases, and 15 bases lay between the germline ends. The CDR3 contains 15 residues. Per the germline V gene, CDR1 is MGHRA and CDR2 is YSYEKL. DNA of the CDR3: TGCGCCAGCAGCCAAGGGGCAGGGCCCTACGCTGAAGCTTTCTTT. Its translation: CASSQGAGPYAEAFF.

Regarding this clone: Other DNA sequences in the sample encode the same CDR3. The rearrangement links TRBV7-3 to TRBJ1-1, with unresolved D. V lost 3 bases and J lost 1, with 6 bases in between. From germline, CDR1 is SGHTA and CDR2 FQGTGA. CDR3 length equals 13 residues. DNA for the CDR3: TGTGCCAGCAGCTTGAACAGGAACACTGAAGCTTTCTTT. It is translated as CASSLNRNTEAFF.

CDR3: CASSSGPGVGYGYTF. For the CDR3, the DNA is TGTGCCAGCAGCTCCGGACCCGGGGTGGGCTATGGCTACACCTTC. The chain employs TRBV11-2 and TRBJ1-2; no clear D gene. Germline V gives CDR1 SGHAT, CDR2 FQNNGV. Deletions cut 4 bases from V and 4 bases from J, with 16 bases between. The CDR3 has 15 residues.

The chain recombines TRBV2 with TRBJ2-7; D tentatively reads TRBD1 or TRBD2 (6 bases each). Germline V CDR1 and CDR2: SNHLY, FYNNEI. This CDR3 has 12 amino acids. The CDR3 coding sequence is TGTGCACTACGAGGGGGGTCCTACGAGCAGTACTTC. Translated: CALRGGSYEQYF.

This chain joins TRBV6-2 or TRBV6-3 and TRBJ2-3; D gene uncertain. From germline, CDR1 is MNHEY and CDR2 SVGEGT. The length of the CDR3 is 13 residues. Trimming removed 0 bases from V and 6 bases from J, with 7 bases in between. The CDR3 protein is CASSYSRRDTQYF. CDR3 nucleotide sequence: TGTGCCAGCAGTTACTCGAGGCGGGATACGCAGTATTTT.

The V gene is TRBV5-1, the J gene TRBJ2-3; 8 nucleotides match TRBD2. The germline V gene encodes CDR1 SGHRS and CDR2 YFSETQ. The CDR3 consists of 19 residues. V was clipped by 0 bases and J by 5 bases; unmatched bases: 17. The CDR3 reads CASSLVAMSGGSFGDTQYF. The CDR3, as DNA: TGCGCCAGCAGCTTGGTCGCGATGAGCGGGGGCTCTTTCGGAGATACGCAGTATTTT.

This clone has just one count. The rearrangement joins TRBV4-3 to TRBJ2-7; D is perhaps TRBD1 (6 bases). Germline loops: CDR1 LGHNA, CDR2 YSLEER. V lost 4 bases and J lost 3, with 10 bases in between. The CDR3 is 13 residues long. The DNA of the CDR3 is TGCGCCAGCAGCCTTAAACAGGGCTACGAGCAGTACTTC. It translates to CASSLKQGYEQYF.

The CDR3 sequence: CASSFGRGRYEQYF. The CDR3 DNA is TGTGCCAGCAGCTTTGGGAGGGGTCGATACGAGCAGTACTTC. The chain employs TRBV5-4 and TRBJ2-7; 7 bases agree with TRBD2. Trimming took 2 bases from V and 4 from J; bases not matched to a gene: 6. The CDR3 is 14 residues long. Germline V gene sequence: CDR1 SGHNT, CDR2 YYREEE (reference sequence).

The rearrangement links TRBV24-1 to TRBJ2-5, with 10 bases that match TRBD1. CDR3 length: 16 amino acids. Germline V gene data show CDR1 as KGHDR and CDR2 as SFDVKD. V gave up 8 bases and J gave up 5 bases; unmatched junction bases: 13. CDR3 DNA sequence: TGTGCCACCAAACGGACCGGGACAGGGGTTAGGGAGACCCAGTACTTC. Translated, it gives CATKRTGTGVRETQYF.

The V and J genes are TRBV12-5 and TRBJ2-5; D is uncertain. The CDR3 contains 13 residues. Germline CDR1 LGHNT, CDR2 FRNRAP. V was trimmed by 0 bases and J by 4 bases, leaving 6 bases between them. This CDR3 is CASGLVPRETQYF. The CDR3 DNA follows: TGTGCTAGTGGTTTGGTACCGAGAGAGACCCAGTACTTC.